This note documents a single TCR beta chain sequence. Which antigen it targets is not known. Per-nucleotide qualities are absent, and no much larger clonotype sits a single base away. The sample originates from a study of T cell repertoires in cytomegalovirus infection (dated by TCRdb to about 2019). Study-wide context: Donor HLA type was relevant to the analysis, as public TCR beta signatures indicated carriage of CMV infection together with the matching HLA type.

The germline V gene (reference sequence) gives CDR1 as MNHNY and CDR2 as SVGAGI. Trimming removed 2 bases from V and 6 bases from J; the gene matches leave 9 bases unexplained. The CDR3 covers 15 residues, taking in both the cysteine and the phenylalanine. CDR3 DNA only is kept here, 45 bases in frame from base 1. Sequencer: Illumina HiSeq 1500. TCRdb handled the public reads itself, with Q25 trimming in fastp and clone calling in MiXCR, and kept productive beta chains. Each entry merges the rows of one CDR3 protein and shows their most common DNA and genes. This sample comprises 160,000 or so distinct CDR3 sequences, 17% of them detected only once. The leading ten clones occupy roughly a sixth of the sample. Study-level results and caveats: The ex vivo response was dominated by HLA-C-restricted CMV-specific TCR beta clonotypes, which also provided the single most frequent clonotype in two of eight donors. Carriers of CMV infection plus the relevant HLA type were discriminated by the cumulative frequency of public TCR beta family members in the study cohort and in an independent approximately 360-donor cohort.

The sequenced material came from CD8+ T cells from PBMCs. This clonotype was sampled from a human donor in good health (CMV status not recorded). Some clones in this sample may be carry-over from other donors' samples. The sequence joins TRBV6-6 to TRBJ1-1; 7 bases in between match TRBD1. The CDR3 in this case is CASSYTRTGAAEAFF. The DNA reads as follows: TGTGCCAGCAGTTACACCAGGACAGGAGCGGCTGAAGCTTTCTTT.